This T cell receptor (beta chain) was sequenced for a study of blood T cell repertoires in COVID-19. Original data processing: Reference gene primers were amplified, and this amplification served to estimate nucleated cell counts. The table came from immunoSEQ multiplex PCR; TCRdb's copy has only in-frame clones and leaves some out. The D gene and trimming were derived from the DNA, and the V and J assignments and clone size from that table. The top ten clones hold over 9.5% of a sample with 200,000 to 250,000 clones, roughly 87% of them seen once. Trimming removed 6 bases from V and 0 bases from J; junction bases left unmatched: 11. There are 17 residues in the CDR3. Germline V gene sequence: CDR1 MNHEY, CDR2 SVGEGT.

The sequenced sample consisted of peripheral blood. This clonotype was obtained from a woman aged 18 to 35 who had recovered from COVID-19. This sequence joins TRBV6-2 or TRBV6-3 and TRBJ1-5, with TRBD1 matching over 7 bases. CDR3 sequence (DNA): TGTGCCAGCAGCGTCCGACAGGGTGGAATTAGCAATCAGCCCCAGCATTTT. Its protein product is CASSVRQGGISNQPQHF.